This TCR beta chain was recorded in a study of blood T cells in healthy people across ages. It was with a sample-barcoded 5' primer and a J-beta primer mix that a second PCR of roughly 7 to 12 cycles was run. MiXCR, applied by TCRdb to the 5' RACE reads, yields one record per CDR3 protein. This sample has about 1.8 million distinct CDR3 sequences, with around half found just once. Specimen: blood. The TCR comes from a middle-aged woman in good health.

In nucleotides, the CDR3 is TGTGCCAGCAGTATCACGTCCTCTTGGGGCTACACCTTC. Translation: CASSITSSWGYTF. The J gene is TRBJ1-2, the V gene TRBV12-3 or TRBV12-4; D not certain. The CDR3 consists of 13 residues. V was cut by 5 bases and J by 8 bases, with 15 bases left in between.